This T cell receptor (beta chain) appears in the sequencing data of a study of CD8+CD57+ T cells in acquired aplastic anemia. The CDR3 spans 15 residues. CDR1 is MDHEN, CDR2 SYDVKM, per germline. V was trimmed by 5 bases and J by 6 bases, leaving 16 bases between them. CDR3 and TCR beta VDJ profiling relied on genomic DNA as the template. In TCRdb, the reads were re-called with MiXCR into one record per CDR3 protein. The data show about 160,000 distinct CDR3 sequences, with 35% to 55% seen just once and 1.1% held by the top ten. The V and J genes are TRBV28 and TRBJ1-4; the D is unclear. Sequencing was carried out using sorted CD4+, CD8+, or CD8+CD57+ T cells (not recorded which) from PBMCs. This receptor was taken from a human donor in good health. The CDR3: CASSEKSPIYEKLFF. In DNA, the CDR3 is TGTGCCAGCAGTGAGAAAAGCCCCATTTATGAAAAACTGTTTTTT.